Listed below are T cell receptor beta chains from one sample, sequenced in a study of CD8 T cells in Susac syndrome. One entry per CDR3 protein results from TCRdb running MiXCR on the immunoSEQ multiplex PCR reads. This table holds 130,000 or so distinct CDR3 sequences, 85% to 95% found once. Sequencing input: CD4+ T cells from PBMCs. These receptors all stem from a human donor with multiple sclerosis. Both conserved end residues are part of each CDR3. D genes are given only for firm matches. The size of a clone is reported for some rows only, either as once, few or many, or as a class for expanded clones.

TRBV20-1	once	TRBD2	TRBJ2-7	CSGGRDTYEQYF	TGCAGCGGGGGGAGGGATACCTACGAGCAGTACTTC
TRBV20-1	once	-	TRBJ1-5	CSARDPGRGGVYSNQPQHF	TGCAGTGCTAGAGATCCGGGCCGAGGGGGGGTTTATAGCAATCAGCCCCAGCATTTT
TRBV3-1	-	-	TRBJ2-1	CASSQDPKTGEQFF	TGTGCCAGCAGCCAAGATCCGAAGACGGGTGAGCAGTTCTTC
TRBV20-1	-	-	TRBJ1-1	CSARDFRNTEAFF	TGCAGTGCTAGAGACTTCAGGAACACTGAAGCTTTCTTT
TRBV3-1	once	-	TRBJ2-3	CASSKNRGSTDTQYF	TGTGCCAGCAGCAAAAATAGGGGAAGCACAGATACGCAGTATTTT
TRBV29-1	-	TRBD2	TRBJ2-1	CSVDPSGLYNEQFF	TGCAGCGTTGATCCTAGCGGTCTCTACAATGAGCAGTTCTTC
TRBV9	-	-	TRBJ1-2	CASSVGGSIVGGYTF	TGTGCCAGCAGCGTAGGTGGGTCAATTGTTGGTGGCTACACCTTC
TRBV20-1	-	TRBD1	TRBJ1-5	CSAGPTGGQPQHF	TGCAGTGCTGGACCGACAGGGGGTCAGCCCCAGCATTTT
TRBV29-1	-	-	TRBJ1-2	CSVSAGDYGYTF	TGCAGCGTATCGGCTGGTGACTATGGCTACACCTTC
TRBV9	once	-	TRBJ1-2	CASSSTGHPTSTF	TGTGCCAGCAGCTCGACGGGACACCCCACATCCACCTTC
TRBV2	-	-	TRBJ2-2	CASKIGTNTGELFF	TGTGCCAGCAAGATCGGGACGAACACCGGGGAGCTGTTTTTT
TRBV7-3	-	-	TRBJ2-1	CASSPNPGTGTYNEQFF	TGTGCCAGCAGCCCCAACCCCGGGACTGGGACCTACAATGAGCAGTTCTTC
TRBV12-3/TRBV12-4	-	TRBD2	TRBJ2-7	CASSSRLAQQYF	TGTGCCAGCAGTTCAAGACTAGCCCAGCAGTACTTC
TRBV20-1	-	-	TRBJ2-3	CSASLGHTSTDTQYF	TGCAGTGCTAGCTTAGGGCATACTAGCACAGATACGCAGTATTTT
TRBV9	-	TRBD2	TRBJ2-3	CASKKGLASTDTQYF	TGTGCCAGCAAAAAGGGACTAGCTAGCACAGATACGCAGTATTTT
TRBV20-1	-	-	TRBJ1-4	CSARGAREKLFF	TGCAGTGCTAGAGGGGCGAGAGAAAAACTGTTTTTT
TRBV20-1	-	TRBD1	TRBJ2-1	CSASGTGAGNEQFF	TGCAGTGCTAGTGGGACAGGGGCAGGCAATGAGCAGTTCTTC
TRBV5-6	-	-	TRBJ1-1	CASRYKGKTMNTEAFF	TGTGCCAGCAGATATAAGGGGAAAACTATGAACACTGAAGCTTTCTTT
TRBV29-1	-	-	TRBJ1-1	CSVDPGGRTEAFF	TGCAGCGTTGACCCGGGAGGAAGGACTGAAGCTTTCTTT
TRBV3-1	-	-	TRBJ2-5	CASRIGQGVVETQYF	TGTGCCAGCAGGATTGGGCAGGGTGTAGTAGAGACCCAGTACTTC
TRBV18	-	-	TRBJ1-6	CASSRTRTGNSPLHF	TGTGCCAGCTCACGGACAAGGACCGGCAATTCACCCCTCCACTTT
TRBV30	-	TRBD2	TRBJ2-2	CAWTPLAGAFTGELFF	TGTGCCTGGACGCCTCTAGCGGGGGCCTTCACCGGGGAGCTGTTTTTT
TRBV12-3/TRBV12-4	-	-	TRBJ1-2	CASSYLGRSGYTF	TGTGCCAGCAGCTACCTGGGGAGGAGTGGCTACACCTTC
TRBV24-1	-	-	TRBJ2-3	CATSDPGELDTQYF	TGTGCCACCAGTGACCCGGGGGAACTAGATACGCAGTATTTT
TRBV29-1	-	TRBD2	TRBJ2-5	CSVEQAGVDETQYF	TGCAGCGTTGAACAAGCGGGAGTCGATGAGACCCAGTACTTC
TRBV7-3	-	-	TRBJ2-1	CASSLTVNEQFF	TGTGCCAGCAGCTTAACAGTCAATGAGCAGTTCTTC
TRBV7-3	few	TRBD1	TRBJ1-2	CASSLIQGDGYTF	TGTGCCAGCAGCTTAATACAGGGGGATGGCTACACCTTC
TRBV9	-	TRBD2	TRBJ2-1	CASSPRAGGAYNEQFF	TGTGCCAGCAGCCCGCGCGCGGGAGGAGCCTACAATGAGCAGTTCTTC
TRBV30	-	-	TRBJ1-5	CAWSVTLGGQPQHF	TGTGCCTGGAGTGTAACCCTGGGCGGTCAGCCCCAGCATTTT
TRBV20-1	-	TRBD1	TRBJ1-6	CSARDLSGTGVSPLHF	TGCAGTGCTAGAGATCTTTCCGGGACAGGGGTGTCACCCCTCCACTTT
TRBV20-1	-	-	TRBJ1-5	CSAKDRFDRINQPQHF	TGCAGTGCCAAGGACCGATTTGACAGGATAAATCAGCCCCAGCATTTT
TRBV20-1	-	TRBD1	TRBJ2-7	CSIKDREAPRVGEQYF	TGCAGTATAAAGGACAGGGAAGCCCCAAGGGTTGGCGAGCAGTACTTC
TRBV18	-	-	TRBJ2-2	CASSPIRERTGELFF	TGTGCCAGCTCACCGATAAGGGAGAGGACCGGGGAGCTGTTTTTT
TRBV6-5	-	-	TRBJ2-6	CASSYSFRVPGANVLTF	TGTGCCAGCAGTTACTCGTTCAGGGTCCCTGGGGCCAACGTCCTGACTTTC
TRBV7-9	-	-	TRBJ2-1	CASSTRDTSSYNEQFF	TGTGCCAGCAGCACCCGAGACACCAGCTCCTACAATGAGCAGTTCTTC
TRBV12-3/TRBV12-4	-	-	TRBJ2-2	CASIPRLGAKTGELFF	TGTGCCAGCATTCCCCGGCTGGGGGCAAAGACCGGGGAGCTGTTTTTT
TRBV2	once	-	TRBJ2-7	CASSERALSNEQYF	TGTGCCAGCAGTGAAAGGGCCCTTTCTAACGAGCAGTACTTC
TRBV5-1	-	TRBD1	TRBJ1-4	CASSFGTANEKLFF	TGCGCCAGCAGCTTTGGGACAGCGAATGAAAAACTGTTTTTT
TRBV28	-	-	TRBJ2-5	CASTPLGARTQETQYF	TGTGCCAGCACCCCTTTGGGGGCTAGGACTCAAGAGACCCAGTACTTC
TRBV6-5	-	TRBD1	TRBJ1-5	CASSYSKPDRINQPQHF	TGTGCCAGCAGTTACTCGAAACCGGACAGGATCAATCAGCCCCAGCATTTT
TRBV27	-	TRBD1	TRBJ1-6	CASSSGTAGIAPLHF	TGTGCCAGCAGTTCCGGGACAGCGGGTATCGCACCCCTCCACTTT
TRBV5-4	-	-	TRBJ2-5	CASSPLGGVETQYF	TGTGCCAGCAGCCCCCTGGGCGGGGTCGAGACCCAGTACTTC
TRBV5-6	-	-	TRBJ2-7	CASSQLLQGQYF	TGTGCCAGCAGCCAGCTATTACAGGGGCAGTACTTC
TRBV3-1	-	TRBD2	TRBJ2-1	CASSQVGGTQFF	TGTGCCAGCAGCCAAGTCGGGGGGACGCAGTTCTTC
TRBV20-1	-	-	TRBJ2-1	CSAKPLNEQFF	TGCAGTGCCAAGCCTTTGAATGAGCAGTTCTTC
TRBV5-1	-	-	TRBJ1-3	CASSPGSGNTIYF	TGCGCCAGCAGCCCGGGGAGCGGAAACACCATATATTTT
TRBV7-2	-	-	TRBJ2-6	CASSPQVSGANVLTF	TGTGCCAGCAGCCCACAGGTTTCTGGGGCCAACGTCCTGACTTTC
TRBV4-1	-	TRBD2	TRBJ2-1	CASSQTTGRVNEQFF	TGCGCCAGCAGCCAAACTACCGGGAGGGTCAATGAGCAGTTCTTC
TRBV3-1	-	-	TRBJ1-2	CASSPLRFSSGFNYGYTF	TGTGCCAGCAGTCCCTTGAGATTTAGTTCCGGGTTCAACTATGGCTACACCTTC
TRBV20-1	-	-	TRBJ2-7	CSTGYSYEQYF	TGCAGTACAGGGTACTCCTACGAGCAGTACTTC
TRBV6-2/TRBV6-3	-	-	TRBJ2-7	CASSRVAYEQYF	TGTGCCAGCAGCAGGGTCGCATACGAGCAGTACTTC
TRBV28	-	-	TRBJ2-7	CASTQGSYEQYF	TGTGCCAGCACCCAGGGCTCCTACGAGCAGTACTTC
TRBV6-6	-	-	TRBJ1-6	CASSYRNSPLHF	TGTGCCAGCAGTTACCGGAATTCACCCCTCCACTTT
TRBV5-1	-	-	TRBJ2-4	CASSLEPGWENIQYF	TGCGCCAGCAGCTTGGAGCCTGGTTGGGAAAACATTCAGTACTTC
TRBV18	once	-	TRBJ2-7	CASSHNNDYEQYF	TGTGCCAGCTCGCACAACAACGACTACGAGCAGTACTTC
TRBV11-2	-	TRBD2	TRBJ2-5	CASSLDILAGRKETQYF	TGTGCCAGCAGCTTAGATATACTAGCGGGACGAAAAGAGACCCAGTACTTC